The 20 T cell receptor beta chains listed next were all sequenced from one sample in a study of CD8 T cells in Susac syndrome. About 0.5 to 1 ug RNA was reverse transcribed with random hexamers. TCRdb re-called the immunoSEQ multiplex PCR reads through MiXCR, storing one row per CDR3 protein. The sample shows 77,000 or so distinct CDR3 sequences, about 95% of them seen only once. Sequencing used CD8+ T cells from PBMCs. Receptors originate from a human donor with multiple sclerosis.

This clonotype was seen only once. This rearrangement joins TRBV9 to TRBJ2-1, with TRBD1 matching over 7 bases. Per the germline V gene, CDR1 is SGDLS and CDR2 is YYNGEE. The CDR3 covers 12 residues. V gave up 6 bases and J gave up 7 bases; unmatched junction bases: 4. The CDR3: CASTRTGNEQFF. The CDR3 nucleotides read TGTGCCAGCACGAGGACAGGAAATGAGCAGTTCTTC.

The table lists this clonotype with a count of one. The chain recombines TRBV5-4 with TRBJ2-2; D uncertain. The CDR3 length is 12 residues. Germline CDR1 SGHNT, CDR2 YYREEE (reference sequence). Trimming removed 5 bases at V and 5 bases at J, with 7 bases between. CDR3 loop: CASRGVTGELFF. DNA of the CDR3: TGTGCCAGCAGAGGCGTAACCGGGGAGCTGTTTTTT.

The chain has TRBV27 and TRBJ2-5; TRBD2 might be the D (6 bases). The CDR3 runs 17 residues. Germline CDR1 and CDR2: MNHEY and SMNVEV (reference sequence). The V end was cut by 5 bases, the J end by 5 bases, with 24 bases between. The CDR3 loop is CASSLRRGLGMAETQYF. Here the CDR3 DNA reads TGTGCCAGCAGTCTACGGAGGGGACTCGGAATGGCGGAGACCCAGTACTTC.

The chain recombines TRBV29-1 with TRBJ2-1; D perhaps matches TRBD1 (6 bases). The CDR3 length is 17 residues. Trimming left V 6 bases short and J 2 bases short, with 23 bases between. CDR1 SQVTM and CDR2 ANQGSEA come from the germline V gene. The CDR3 DNA reads as TGCAGCGTCAAGGACAGCTTCTTAGGCCAGACCTACAATGAGCAGTTCTTC. The encoded protein is CSVKDSFLGQTYNEQFF.

This rearrangement joins TRBV19 to TRBJ1-2; D possibly corresponds to TRBD1 (5 bases). CDR3 size: 16 residues. Trimming stripped 2 bases from V and 4 bases from J, with 17 bases between. Germline CDR1 reads LNHDA; CDR2 reads SQIVND (reference sequence). CDR3 sequence (DNA): TGTGCCAGTAGTATAAGTTCCCGGGACTTCCTCTATGGCTACACCTTC. This translates into CASSISSRDFLYGYTF.

The chain couples TRBV6-1 to TRBJ2-1; TRBD2 matches at 8 bases. Germline loops: CDR1 MNHNS, CDR2 SASEGT. There are 16 residues in the CDR3. V shed 8 bases and J 1 base; nucleotides not matched to a gene: 10. The chain's CDR3 is CASQRGLAGSYNEQFF. CDR3 nucleotide sequence: TGTGCCAGCCAACGGGGCCTAGCGGGTTCCTACAATGAGCAGTTCTTC.

The chain is built from TRBV15 and TRBJ1-5; 10 nucleotides align to TRBD1. CDR3 length: 20 residues. Germline values: CDR1 LNHNV, CDR2 YYDKDF (reference sequence). Losses at the gene ends were 5 bases for V and 7 bases for J; bases not matched to a gene: 23. CDR3 loop: CATSLAAGQGFNLLMQPQHF. The CDR3 nucleotides read TGTGCCACCAGCCTTGCGGCGGGACAGGGGTTTAACCTCTTAATGCAGCCCCAGCATTTT. The full variable domain, rest sourced from reference TRBV15 and TRBJ1-5, is DAMVIQNPRYQVTQFGKPVTLSCSQTLNHNVMYWYQQKSSQAPKLLFHYYDKDFNNEADTPDNFQSRRPNTSFCFLDIRSPGLGDTAMYLCATSLAAGQGFNLLMQPQHFGDGTRLSIL.

This clonotype was counted once. The chain links TRBV12-3 or TRBV12-4 to TRBJ2-5; maybe TRBD1 (6 bases). This CDR3 spans 17 amino acids. Between the trimmed V and J ends, which lost 3 bases and 0 bases, there was a span of 17 bases. The CDR3 region has the DNA TGTGCCAGCAGTTTCTGGACAGATACTACGTACCAAGAGACCCAGTACTTC. Its translation: CASSFWTDTTYQETQYF.

Only one count was recorded for this clonotype. CDR3 bases: TGCGCCAGCAGCCAAGAAGTTGCCCTAGCGGGGACCGGGGAGCTGTTTTTT. Protein sequence: CASSQEVALAGTGELFF. The chain uses TRBV4-3 and TRBJ2-2; TRBD2 aligns across 9 bases. V lost 0 bases to trimming and J lost 5 bases; unmatched junction nucleotides: 7. The CDR3 is 17 residues long. Germline V CDR1 and CDR2: LGHNA, YSLEER.

V usage is TRBV9 and J usage is TRBJ2-1; D possibly corresponds to TRBD1 (6 bases). The CDR3 has 15 residues. The V end was cut by 0 bases, the J end by 0 bases, with 7 bases between. Germline CDR1 reads SGDLS; CDR2 reads YYNGEE. The CDR3 coding sequence is TGTGCCAGCAGCGTAGTAGGGGGCTCCTACAATGAGCAGTTCTTC. This sequence encodes CASSVVGGSYNEQFF.

This clonotype was seen a single time. V is TRBV7-9 and J is TRBJ2-5; the D gene is possibly TRBD2 (6 bases). This CDR3 contains 15 residues. CDR1 and CDR2 from the germline V gene are SEHNR and FQNEAQ (reference sequence). Deletions cut 3 bases from V and 2 bases from J, with 13 bases between. The DNA for the CDR3 is TGTGCCAGCAGCTTCCCTCAGGGAGGACAAGAGACCCAGTACTTC. Its protein product is CASSFPQGGQETQYF.

The rearrangement joins TRBV4-3 to TRBJ1-3; a weak D match, TRBD1 (5 bases). Trimming took 1 base from V and 0 from J, leaving 7 bases between them. The V gene's germline CDR1 is LGHNA and CDR2 YSLEER. The CDR3 sequence is 15 residues long. The CDR3 region is CASSQGRGSGNTIYF. In DNA, the CDR3 is TGCGCCAGCAGCCAAGGGAGGGGCTCTGGAAACACCATATATTTT.

CDR3 bases: TGTGCCAGTAGTTCCAGACTAAACACCGGGGAGCTGTTTTTT. Protein sequence: CASSSRLNTGELFF. This sequence joins TRBV19 and TRBJ2-2; tentatively, D is TRBD2 (5 bases). Germline values: CDR1 LNHDA, CDR2 SQIVND (reference sequence). Trimming shortened V by 5 bases and J by 2 bases, and 9 bases separated the two germline ends. The CDR3 is 14 residues long.

This chain connects TRBV3-1 to TRBJ2-7; 9 bases are shared with TRBD1. Trimming cost V 3 bases and J 4 bases; bases outside gene matches: 7. This CDR3 spans 15 amino acids. The germline V gene has CDR1 LGHDT and CDR2 YNNKEL (reference sequence). CDR3 sequence (DNA): TGTGCCAGCAGCCACCGAGACAGGGGGGTGTACGAGCAGTACTTC. Amino acid sequence: CASSHRDRGVYEQYF.

The V gene is TRBV27, the J gene TRBJ2-7; weak D call: TRBD1 (5 bases). Germline V CDR1 and CDR2: MNHEY, SMNVEV (reference sequence). The CDR3 length is 15 residues. With 3 bases removed from V and 4 bases from J, the gap between germline ends came to 16 bases. CDR3 loop: CASSLGKKGLYEQYF. The CDR3 nucleotides read TGTGCCAGCAGTTTGGGGAAAAAGGGGCTATACGAGCAGTACTTC.

This chain joins TRBV7-9 and TRBJ2-5; 7 bases are shared with TRBD1. Germline CDR1 and CDR2: SEHNR and FQNEAQ (reference sequence). V shed 5 bases and J 5 bases; nucleotides not matched to a gene: 8. The CDR3 has 14 amino acids. Here the CDR3 DNA reads TGTGCCAGCAGCGGAACAGGGGATAGGGAGACCCAGTACTTC. Residues: CASSGTGDRETQYF.

This sequence joins TRBV7-9 and TRBJ2-7, with unresolved D. Germline V gene lookup returns CDR1 SEHNR and CDR2 FQNEAQ (reference sequence). V lost 5 bases, J lost 1 base, and 9 bases lay in between. The CDR3 loop spans 13 amino acids. The CDR3 here is CASSPGWSYEQYF. The CDR3 DNA reads TGTGCCAGCAGCCCCGGATGGTCCTACGAGCAGTACTTC.

The chain is built from TRBV3-1 and TRBJ1-2; D ambiguous. The CDR3 extends over 14 amino acids. Between the trimmed V and J ends, which lost 1 base and 4 bases, there was a span of 10 bases. Germline CDR1 LGHDT, CDR2 YNNKEL (reference sequence). The chain's CDR3 is CASSQGQTVYGYTF. The DNA for the CDR3 is TGTGCCAGCAGCCAAGGGCAAACAGTCTATGGCTACACCTTC. The full variable domain, its missing parts supplied by reference TRBV3-1 and TRBJ1-2, is DTAVSQTPKYLVTQMGNDKSIKCEQNLGHDTMYWYKQDSKKFLKIMFSYNNKELIINETVPNRFSPKSPDKAHLNLHINSLELGDSAVYFCASSQGQTVYGYTFGSGTRLTVV.

This clonotype was recorded once. The chain carries TRBV7-2 and TRBJ2-7; 7 bases align to TRBD2. J was trimmed by 2 bases and V by 5 bases; bases with no gene match: 6. Germline-derived CDR1 and CDR2 are SGHTA and FQGNSA. This CDR3 spans 14 amino acids. CDR3 sequence (DNA): TGTGCCAGCAGCGAAGGGAGGGGACCCTACGAGCAGTACTTC. It codes for CASSEGRGPYEQYF.

J is TRBJ2-1 and V is TRBV29-1; D is unresolved. The CDR3 has 10 residues. Germline lookup yields CDR1 SQVTM and CDR2 ANQGSEA. Trimming shortened V by 4 bases and J by 6 bases, and 4 bases separated the two germline ends. CDR3 coding DNA: TGCAGCGTTGTACCCAATGAGCAGTTCTTC. Translated: CSVVPNEQFF.